This T cell receptor (delta chain) stems from a study of γδ T cells in repeated Plasmodium falciparum infection. Background on the study: Timepoints: baseline, immediately before selected infections, and 21 days after every infection.

This clone has just a few counts. With only one base between it and a far larger clone, this is likely a read error. Other nucleotide sequences from this sample produce the same CDR3. TCRdb re-processed the multiplex PCR reads using CATT. The table lists 40,000 to 55,000 delta-chain clones, roughly 2% of them singletons. Bulk repertoires came from Vgamma9/Vdelta2+ or Vdelta2-negative gammadelta T cells flow-sorted from PBMC. With 0 bases clipped from V and 5 bases from J, the junction kept 27 bases outside the gene matches. The CDR3 is 22 amino acids. From germline, CDR1 is TSWWSYY and CDR2 QGS. Sequencing used gamma-delta T cells from blood. The rearrangement links TRDV1 to TRDJ1, with 7 bases fitting TRDD3. TCRdb does not report a J gene; here it was assigned by matching the DNA to germline references. The TCR sequence derives from a pool of human donors (malaria-infected and uninfected, not separated). CDR3 amino acids: CALGELKAHLLRLGLLRDKLIF. CDR3 nucleotides: TGTGCTCTTGGGGAACTAAAAGCTCATCTACTTAGACTGGGGTTGTTAAGAGATAAACTCATCTTT.